Sequencing of this T cell receptor beta chain was carried out in a study of shared clonotypes between healthy human individuals. Study-wide findings and caveats: The naive CD4 repertoires of a few donors were compared, and around 5% of clonotypes were shared.

Produced via immunoSEQ multiplex PCR; TCRdb's table is partial and in-frame only. The sample lists roughly 2.2 million clones, more than 80% seen once, with roughly 0.36% in the top ten. V shed 5 bases and J shed 4 bases, with 17 bases lying between them. The CDR3 has 16 amino acids. Germline loops: CDR1 SGHTA, CDR2 FQGNSA. All of the donors resided in Nashville, Tennessee, and each was a Caucasian adult. About this clone: Its specificity is unknown.

Sequencing was carried out using naive CD4+ T cells from PBMCs. Subset meaning: CD45RA+ positively selected. The rearrangement joins TRBV7-2 to TRBJ2-2; D call uncertain. This receptor was identified in a man aged 18 to 35 in good health. Some clones in this sample may be carry-over from other donors' samples. CDR3 amino acids: CASSRTGLGVTGELFF. The CDR3, as DNA: TGTGCCAGCAGCCGCACCGGGCTAGGAGTCACCGGGGAGCTGTTTTTT.